A selection of T cell receptor beta chains follows, all from one sample in a study of CD8 T cells in Susac syndrome. TCRdb independently ran MiXCR on the immunoSEQ multiplex PCR reads; one entry per CDR3 protein. Of 45,000 to 60,000 distinct CDR3 sequences detected, 80% to 95% appear once; the ten largest clones hold approximately 0.41%. Sequenced input: CD8+ T cells from PBMCs. These receptors were collected from a human donor in good health. Both conserved end residues are part of each CDR3. Fields, in order: V gene, CDR3 protein.

v_gene: TRBV5-1
CDR3aa: CASSSLNDEQFF

v_gene: TRBV20-1
CDR3aa: CSARDSAGASNEQYF

v_gene: TRBV5-4
CDR3aa: CASSFTQGGEQFF

v_gene: TRBV28
CDR3aa: CASRPDVENTEAFF

v_gene: TRBV7-9
CDR3aa: CASSPPGGQEQFF

v_gene: TRBV20-1
CDR3aa: CSARAVDSNQPQHF

v_gene: TRBV7-9
CDR3aa: CASSFVVGAYNEQFF

v_gene: TRBV7-9
CDR3aa: CASSLAQGTLYEQYF

v_gene: TRBV27
CDR3aa: CASSLSGWSSGANVLTF

v_gene: TRBV19
CDR3aa: CASSIAQTSGNNYEQYF

v_gene: TRBV7-9
CDR3aa: CASSLVEAFF

v_gene: TRBV7-9
CDR3aa: CASSLAPQGMNTEAFF

v_gene: TRBV12-3/TRBV12-4
CDR3aa: CASSPGLAGGPQKTQYF

v_gene: TRBV29-1
CDR3aa: CSVVGGLVHNEQFF

v_gene: TRBV7-2
CDR3aa: CASSLAAIAGGSYNEQFF

v_gene: TRBV12-3/TRBV12-4
CDR3aa: CASSETATGEQFF

v_gene: TRBV12-3/TRBV12-4
CDR3aa: CASRRVAGGPQETQYF

v_gene: TRBV12-5
CDR3aa: CASGFGSYEQYF

v_gene: TRBV6-5
CDR3aa: CASTRGAGELFF

v_gene: TRBV29-1
CDR3aa: CSVRTPSTYEQYF

v_gene: TRBV7-9
CDR3aa: CASSLVVRNTEAFF

v_gene: TRBV6-5
CDR3aa: CASSYSGAGGTYNEQFF

v_gene: TRBV2
CDR3aa: CASTGQGASETQYF

v_gene: TRBV6-5
CDR3aa: CASNPGQGEKLFF

v_gene: TRBV3-1
CDR3aa: CASSQEDLTVTYEQYF

v_gene: TRBV29-1
CDR3aa: CSVEDPSKGDYGYTF

v_gene: TRBV11-2
CDR3aa: CASSLVRERANEQFF

v_gene: TRBV5-1
CDR3aa: CASSYRTGTEAFF

v_gene: TRBV20-1
CDR3aa: CSAGLRKDEQFF

v_gene: TRBV27
CDR3aa: CASSQTGSNQPQHF

v_gene: TRBV7-9
CDR3aa: CASTRGDRQGHYGYTF

v_gene: TRBV7-8
CDR3aa: CASSPRGELFF

v_gene: TRBV6-5
CDR3aa: CASSYSGLAGPIGSGELFF

v_gene: TRBV7-8
CDR3aa: CASRASGRANEQFF

v_gene: TRBV5-6
CDR3aa: CASSQDLGDNEQFF

v_gene: TRBV12-3/TRBV12-4
CDR3aa: CASSAVGVYEQFF

v_gene: TRBV5-1
CDR3aa: CASSLAWGENTEAFF

v_gene: TRBV3-1
CDR3aa: CASSQEGTGGGQPQHF

v_gene: TRBV4-3
CDR3aa: CASSQDRSSGSLRNIQYF

v_gene: TRBV29-1
CDR3aa: CSVLTLTDTQYF

v_gene: TRBV23-1
CDR3aa: CASMRDLVGEQYF

v_gene: TRBV21-1
CDR3aa: CASTDLQQETQYF

v_gene: TRBV19
CDR3aa: CASSISLGTEAFF

v_gene: TRBV6-1
CDR3aa: CASRTGEWYEQYF

v_gene: TRBV5-1
CDR3aa: CASSGKSYNEQFF

v_gene: TRBV6-2/TRBV6-3
CDR3aa: CASSYSWTSGSTDTQYF

v_gene: TRBV11-2
CDR3aa: CASSLARIYEQYF

v_gene: TRBV10-3
CDR3aa: CAISSPDRGTEAFF

v_gene: TRBV5-8
CDR3aa: CASSLLRGAGAYYEQYF

v_gene: TRBV30
CDR3aa: CAWSWVSTERYGYTF

v_gene: TRBV11-2
CDR3aa: CASIEREYNEQFF

v_gene: TRBV10-3
CDR3aa: CATGGGLNQPQHF

v_gene: TRBV14
CDR3aa: CASSQWIGTEQFF

v_gene: TRBV2
CDR3aa: CASRDQGSSGNTIYF

v_gene: TRBV20-1
CDR3aa: CSAREREGPYEQYF